The entry below describes one TCR beta chain. The antigen is unknown. The sample is drawn from a study of cytomegalovirus exposure and HLA in healthy donors. On the study more broadly: Sequencing of approximately 190 million T cells in an earlier analysis found around 100 million unique TCR beta sequences.

General study points: In a later analysis, several top co-occurrence clusters appeared linked to parvovirus B19, influenza, CMV and Epstein-Barr virus. Immune exposure data for these donors was limited to CMV serostatus.

13 Jbeta primers and 60 Vbeta primers were used for the PCR. Original handling: The authors later counted around 80 million unique TCR beta chains, approximately 12 million of them shared. The data were produced by immunoSEQ multiplex PCR, yet TCRdb's version contains in-frame clones alone and is incomplete. V and J calls and clone size are those listed in that table; D and trimming were worked out from the DNA. The data contain around 200,000 clones, 75% to 85% of them seen just once; the ten biggest clones take up about 2.5%. This receptor was taken from a woman aged 35 to 49 in good health and CMV-seronegative. The sequencing input was PBMCs.

Written as DNA, the CDR3 is TGTGCCAGCAGCTTATTCCCAAATGAGCAGTTCTTC. It codes for CASSLFPNEQFF. The chain carries TRBV5-4 and TRBJ2-1; no clear D gene. Germline CDR1 SGHNT, CDR2 YYREEE (reference sequence). V lost 2 bases and J lost 7, with 7 bases in between. The CDR3 loop spans 12 amino acids.